The 26 T cell receptor beta chains in this list originate from one sample, sequenced in a study of shared clonotypes between healthy human individuals. Measured with immunoSEQ multiplex PCR; TCRdb has only the in-frame clones, and not every one. Of approximately 500,000 clones listed, about 96% are singletons. The sample taken for sequencing was naive CD4+ T cells sorted from blood. As for subset: CD45RA+ positively selected. All receptors derive from a woman aged 25 to 39 in good health.

V usage is TRBV5-1 and J usage is TRBJ2-7; D is perhaps TRBD1 (6 bases). The V end was cut by 4 bases, the J end by 3 bases, with 17 bases between. This CDR3 contains 15 residues. From germline, CDR1 is SGHRS and CDR2 YFSETQ. Here the CDR3 reads CASSPSSQGSYEQYF. CDR3 coding DNA: TGCGCCAGCAGCCCGAGCTCACAGGGTAGCTACGAGCAGTACTTC.

Comments on this clone: This CDR3 is also generated by other DNA sequences in the sample. The rearrangement uses TRBV4-1 and TRBJ2-1; TRBD2 aligns across 10 bases. Per the germline V gene, CDR1 is MGHRA and CDR2 is YSYEKL. Trimming removed 3 bases from V and 7 bases from J; junction bases left unmatched: 6. CDR3 length: 15 residues. The DNA for the CDR3 is TGCGCCAGCAGCCACCTAGCGGGAGTCGGTAATGAGCAGTTCTTC. Amino acids: CASSHLAGVGNEQFF.

The V call is TRBV5-4, the J call TRBJ2-1; TRBD1 agrees at 8 bases. V trimming: 4 bases; J trimming: 7 bases; junction bases outside the gene matches: 7. The CDR3 length is 14 residues. Germline V CDR1 and CDR2: SGHNT, YYREEE (reference sequence). In DNA form, the CDR3 reads TGTGCCAGCAGCAAGGACAGGGTAGATAATGAGCAGTTCTTC. Protein sequence: CASSKDRVDNEQFF. The full variable domain, with the rest looked up from reference TRBV5-4 and TRBJ2-1, is ETGVTQSPTHLIKTRGQQVTLRCSSQSGHNTVSWYQQALGQGPQFIFQYYREEENGRGNFPPRFSGLQFPNYSSELNVNALELDDSALYLCASSKDRVDNEQFFGPGTRLTVL.

Details on this clone: Other DNA sequences of this sample code for an identical CDR3. CDR3 nucleotide sequence: TGTGCCTGGACTAGCGGGTCCTACAATGAGCAGTTCTTC. Its protein product is CAWTSGSYNEQFF. J is TRBJ2-1 and V is TRBV30; TRBD2 agrees at 8 bases. Germline V gene sequence: CDR1 GTSNPN, CDR2 SVGIG (reference sequence). This CDR3 is built from 13 residues. Trimming took 4 bases from V and 1 from J; bases not matched to a gene: 0. Combining the CDR3 with reference TRBV30 and TRBJ2-1 gives the whole variable domain SQTIHQWPATLVQPVGSPLSLECTVEGTSNPNLYWYRQAAGRGLQLLFYSVGIGQISSEVPQNLSASRPQDRQFILSSKKLLLSDSGFYLCAWTSGSYNEQFFGPGTRLTVL.

This clone appeared a single time. The rearrangement joins TRBV5-8 to TRBJ2-3, with a tentative D call TRBD1 (6 bases). The CDR3 is 15 amino acids. V was trimmed by 3 bases and J by 2 bases, leaving 13 bases between them. Germline CDR1 and CDR2: SGHTS and YDEGEE. CDR3 protein: CASSSGQKNTDTQYF. The CDR3 nucleotides are TGTGCCAGCAGCTCCGGACAGAAAAACACAGATACGCAGTATTTT. The full variable domain, completed using reference TRBV5-8 and TRBJ2-3, is EAGVTQSPTHLIKTRGQQATLRCSPISGHTSVYWYQQALGLGLQFLLWYDEGEERNRGNFPPRFSGRQFPNYSSELNVNALELEDSALYLCASSSGQKNTDTQYFGPGTRLTVL.

The V call is TRBV5-1, the J call TRBJ2-1; 10 bases map to TRBD2. The V gene end was trimmed by 0 bases and the J gene end by 4 bases; junction bases not matched to a gene: 4. Germline V lookup: CDR1 SGHRS, CDR2 YFSETQ. The CDR3 spans 16 residues. CDR3 sequence (DNA): TGCGCCAGCAGCTTGGGGACTAGCGGAGGGTACAATGAGCAGTTCTTC. The encoded protein is CASSLGTSGGYNEQFF.

This clone was counted a single time. The rearrangement links TRBV27 to TRBJ2-2, with D possibly TRBD1 on 6 matching bases. The CDR3 spans 16 residues. V lost 5 bases, J lost 3 bases, and 16 bases lay in between. Germline V lookup: CDR1 MNHEY, CDR2 SMNVEV (reference sequence). CDR3 sequence (DNA): TGTGCCAGCAGTGTCACCGGGACATTAGACACCGGGGAGCTGTTTTTT. Protein sequence: CASSVTGTLDTGELFF.

V is TRBV6-5 and J is TRBJ2-7; D is uncertain. CDR1 is MNHEY and CDR2 is SVGAGI in the germline V gene. The CDR3 runs to 12 residues. Trimming removed 4 bases at V and 6 bases at J, with 10 bases between. The CDR3 here is CASSLDLGEQYF. The CDR3 DNA sequence: TGTGCCAGCAGTTTGGACCTCGGCGAGCAGTACTTC.

The rearrangement links TRBV18 to TRBJ1-2; weak D call: TRBD1 (5 bases). The CDR3 spans 13 residues. Trimming took 5 bases from V and 4 from J, leaving 11 bases between them. CDR1 and CDR2 from the germline V gene are KGHSH and LQKENI. The CDR3 nucleotides read TGTGCCAGCTCATTGGGACCGAGCTATGGCTACACCTTC. This codes for CASSLGPSYGYTF.

This sequence joins TRBV11-1 and TRBJ1-6; possible D gene TRBD1, 6 bases. The CDR3 runs to 13 residues. CDR1 is SGHAT and CDR2 is FQDESV in the germline V gene (reference sequence). V lost 1 base, J lost 9 bases, and 7 bases lay in between. The CDR3 here is CASSLGTASPLHF. The CDR3, as DNA: TGTGCCAGCAGCTTAGGGACAGCTTCACCCCTCCACTTT.

The gene calls are TRBV6-5 and TRBJ1-2; 7 nucleotides line up with TRBD1. This CDR3 has 13 amino acids. The trim removed 6 bases at V and 0 bases at J, leaving 1 base unmatched. Looked up from germline, CDR1 is MNHEY and CDR2 is SVGAGI. The CDR3 spells CASRGTANYGYTF. DNA of the CDR3: TGTGCCAGCAGAGGGACAGCTAACTATGGCTACACCTTC.

The V call is TRBV5-4, the J call TRBJ2-3; 8 positions agree with TRBD2. The CDR3 is made up of 16 amino acids. Germline V gene data show CDR1 as SGHNT and CDR2 as YYREEE (reference sequence). The ends lost 5 bases at V and 0 bases at J; junction bases unmatched: 8. The CDR3 is CASSFGLASSTDTQYF. The CDR3 DNA follows: TGTGCCAGCAGTTTCGGACTAGCCTCTAGCACAGATACGCAGTATTTT.

The V call is TRBV7-8, the J call TRBJ1-1; D might be TRBD1 (6 bases). This CDR3 region has 16 residues. Germline loops: CDR1 SGHVS, CDR2 FQNEAQ. Trimming took 0 bases from V and 10 from J, leaving 21 bases between them. This CDR3 reads CASSLAPRGQPRGAFF. The DNA of the CDR3 is TGTGCCAGCAGCTTAGCACCCAGGGGCCAACCTAGGGGAGCTTTCTTT.

The V call is TRBV7-2, the J call TRBJ2-2, with TRBD2 matching over 7 bases. V was pared by 0 bases and J by 7 bases, with 8 bases of the junction left unmatched. Germline-derived CDR1 and CDR2 are SGHTA and FQGNSA. This CDR3 is 16 amino acids long. The CDR3, as DNA: TGTGCCAGCAGCTTAGCGCGCGGGAGTGGCGGCGGGGAGCTGTTTTTT. It translates to CASSLARGSGGGELFF.

The chain carries TRBV4-2 and TRBJ2-3; 13 bases are a match to TRBD2. The germline V gene encodes CDR1 LGHNA and CDR2 YNFKEQ. V was clipped by 4 bases and J by 3 bases; unmatched bases: 4. The CDR3 extends over 16 amino acids. In DNA, the CDR3 is TGTGCCAGCAGCCCGGGACTAGCGGGAATAACAGATACGCAGTATTTT. It yields the protein CASSPGLAGITDTQYF.

The chain links TRBV2 to TRBJ1-1, with no clear D. The V and J ends lost 10 bases and 0 bases respectively, with 12 bases between them. Germline V gives CDR1 SNHLY, CDR2 FYNNEI. The CDR3 length is 13 residues. CDR3 loop: CATAEYMNTEAFF. The CDR3 region has the DNA TGTGCCACCGCGGAGTACATGAACACTGAAGCTTTCTTT.

The chain links TRBV18 to TRBJ2-7, with D tentatively TRBD1 or TRBD2 (5 bases each). Germline V gene lookup returns CDR1 KGHSH and CDR2 LQKENI. The CDR3 sequence is 15 residues long. The V gene lost 2 bases and the J gene lost 7 bases, with 18 bases spanning the gap. CDR3 protein: CASSPTGRGRGEQYF. In DNA form, the CDR3 reads TGTGCCAGCTCACCAACCGGTAGGGGACGCGGGGAGCAGTACTTC. The entire variable domain, with the rest obtained from reference TRBV18 and TRBJ2-7, is as follows: NAGVMQNPRHLVRRRGQEARLRCSPMKGHSHVYWYRQLPEEGLKFMVYLQKENIIDESGMPKERFSAEFPKEGPSILRIQQVVRGDSAAYFCASSPTGRGRGEQYFGPGTRLTVT.

This clone has a single count. Germline and junction disagree at one end, which may indicate a read error. The chain uses TRBV4-1 and TRBJ2-7, with TRBD2 matching 9 bases. Looked up from germline, CDR1 is MGHRA and CDR2 is YSYEKL. The CDR3 has 14 residues. The DNA for the CDR3 is TGCGCCAGCCGCCAGTTCGCGGGAGGGCCCGAGCAGTACTTC. It specifies CASRQFAGGPEQYF.

The CDR3 sequence: CSGGLASSYNEQFF. CDR3 coding DNA: TGCAGCGGCGGACTAGCGTCTAGCTACAATGAGCAGTTCTTC. V is TRBV29-1 and J is TRBJ2-1; 9 positions agree with TRBD2. J gave up 3 bases and V 7 bases, and 7 bases lay outside the gene matches. The germline CDR1 and CDR2 sequences are SQVTM and ANQGSEA. The CDR3 spans 14 residues.

A note on this clone: The same CDR3 arises from other DNA sequences in this sample as well. The rearrangement links TRBV5-8 to TRBJ2-1; either TRBD1 or TRBD2 may fit D (6 bases each). Deletions cut 5 bases from V and 8 bases from J, with 20 bases between. In germline, CDR1 is SGHTS, CDR2 YDEGEE. The CDR3 length is 15 residues. CDR3 in amino acids: CASRDQGGFKDEQFF. The CDR3 DNA reads as TGTGCCAGCAGGGATCAAGGGGGGTTCAAAGATGAGCAGTTCTTC.

This rearrangement joins TRBV6-6 to TRBJ2-1; the D is unclear. The CDR3 is made up of 12 amino acids. The germline V gene encodes CDR1 MNHNY and CDR2 SVGAGI (reference sequence). V lost 6 bases to trimming and J lost 5 bases, with 8 bases between them. DNA of the CDR3: TGTGCCAGCAGGAAGATAAACAATGAGCAGTTCTTC. Translation: CASRKINNEQFF.

This clone was seen a single time. Other DNA sequences in this sample translate to the same CDR3. V is TRBV5-1 and J is TRBJ2-7; possibly TRBD1 or TRBD2 for D (5 bases each). Trimming stripped 2 bases from V and 6 bases from J, with 6 bases between. This CDR3 has 11 residues. Germline loops: CDR1 SGHRS, CDR2 YFSETQ. The CDR3 spells CASSFGGEQYF. CDR3 sequence (DNA): TGCGCCAGCAGCTTTGGGGGCGAGCAGTACTTC.

The chain carries TRBV7-9 and TRBJ1-4, with D hard to call. The CDR3 contains 13 residues. V lost 4 bases and J 4 bases, leaving 7 bases between the germline ends. CDR1 SEHNR and CDR2 FQNEAQ come from the germline V gene (reference sequence). In DNA, the CDR3 is TGTGCCAGCAGCTCCTCGGGTAATGAAAAACTGTTTTTT. Translating gives CASSSSGNEKLFF.

V and J are TRBV25-1 and TRBJ1-1; D may be TRBD1 (5 bases). CDR1 MGHDK and CDR2 SYGVNS come from the germline V gene. The germline V and J ends were trimmed by 4 bases and 1 base, with 16 bases remaining between them. The CDR3 runs to 16 residues. DNA for the CDR3: TGTGCCAGCAGTGGGGGACGGAACTGGGGGAACACTGAAGCTTTCTTT. It is translated as CASSGGRNWGNTEAFF.

The chain carries TRBV21-1 and TRBJ2-3; the table calls TRBD2, which could not be checked here. TRBV21-1 counts as a pseudogene. This CDR3 spans 18 amino acids. CDR3 in DNA: TGTGCCAGCAGACCCAGCGGGGGATCTAGTACTAGCACAGATACGCAGTATTTT. Residues: CASRPSGGSSTSTDTQYF.

V is TRBV13 and J is TRBJ2-1; TRBD2 matches at 9 bases. In germline, CDR1 is PRHDT, CDR2 FYEKMQ (reference sequence). The CDR3 contains 15 residues. V was pared by 1 base and J by 7 bases, with 5 bases of the junction left unmatched. This CDR3 is CASSLDLAGLNEQFF. The CDR3 DNA is TGTGCCAGCAGCTTAGATCTAGCGGGGCTGAATGAGCAGTTCTTC.